The sequence of this TCR beta chain was determined in a study of T cell repertoires in ileal Crohn's disease. Profiling relied on immunoSEQ multiplex PCR, and the TCRdb table lists in-frame clones only, not all of them. Of 13,000 to 15,000 clones in the sample, about 85% were seen once. Material for sequencing was ileal tissue. This clonotype originated in an adult with Crohn's disease.

CDR3 in amino acids: CASTSRGADGYTF. The CDR3 nucleotides read TGTGCCAGCACCTCACGGGGGGCGGATGGCTACACCTTC. The chain couples TRBV28 to TRBJ1-2, with D possibly matching TRBD1 (6 bases). Per germline, CDR1 MDHEN and CDR2 SYDVKM. This CDR3 is 13 amino acids long. V was cut by 7 bases and J by 6 bases, with 15 bases left in between.